Below, 10 T cell receptor beta chains from the same sample are listed, as sequenced in a study of cytomegalovirus exposure and HLA in healthy donors. A multiplex PCR was run with 60 Vbeta primers and 13 Jbeta primers. Repertoires were generated with immunoSEQ multiplex PCR, while TCRdb's copy carries only in-frame clones and drops some. Of around 87,000 clones detected, about 84% appear once; the ten largest clones hold roughly 1.3%. The source material was PBMCs. The receptor source for this set is a girl aged 2-10 years in good health and CMV-seropositive.

The genes are TRBV9 and TRBJ1-1; 7 bases fit TRBD1. The V gene end was trimmed by 3 bases and the J gene end by 5 bases; junction bases not matched to a gene: 13. CDR1 SGDLS and CDR2 YYNGEE come from the germline V gene. The CDR3 spans 16 residues. The CDR3: CASSGAKGGGRTEAFF. The CDR3 nucleotides are TGTGCCAGCAGCGGGGCCAAAGGGGGCGGGCGGACTGAAGCTTTCTTT. Drawing the rest from reference TRBV9 and TRBJ1-1, the complete variable domain is DSGVTQTPKHLITATGQRVTLRCSPRSGDLSVYWYQQSLDQGLQFLIQYYNGEERAKGNILERFSAQQFPDLHSELNLSSLELGDSALYFCASSGAKGGGRTEAFFGQGTRLTVV.

The chain carries TRBV28 and TRBJ2-1; D is ambiguous. This CDR3 spans 12 amino acids. Germline CDR1 reads MDHEN; CDR2 reads SYDVKM. The germline V and J ends were trimmed by 7 bases and 4 bases, with 8 bases remaining between them. CDR3 sequence reads: CASKDTYNEQFF. The CDR3 nucleotides read TGTGCCAGCAAAGACACATACAATGAGCAGTTCTTC.

The rearrangement links TRBV6-1 to TRBJ1-1; 8 nucleotides agree with TRBD1. The V and J ends lost 5 bases and 7 bases, in that order; junction bases with no gene match: 6. This CDR3 is built from 13 residues. Germline V lookup: CDR1 MNHNS, CDR2 SASEGT. CDR3 in amino acids: CASSNQGANEAFF. The CDR3 bases are TGTGCCAGCAGTAATCAGGGGGCCAATGAAGCTTTCTTT.

CDR3 sequence (DNA): TGCGCCAGCAGCACACAGCCGGGACAGGGTATCGATGAGCAGTTCTTC. Protein sequence: CASSTQPGQGIDEQFF. The rearrangement joins TRBV5-1 to TRBJ2-1; 9 bases line up with TRBD1. Germline V CDR1 and CDR2: SGHRS, YFSETQ. The CDR3 covers 16 residues. Trimming cost V 4 bases and J 8 bases; bases outside gene matches: 13.

This chain connects TRBV18 to TRBJ1-4, with no clear D. In germline, CDR1 is KGHSH, CDR2 LQKENI. The CDR3 consists of 14 residues. Trimming removed 4 bases at V and 0 bases at J, with 6 bases between. CDR3 residues: CASSRSATNEKLFF. The CDR3 DNA reads TGTGCCAGCTCACGCAGTGCAACTAATGAAAAACTGTTTTTT.

The genes are TRBV25-1 and TRBJ1-3; no clear D gene. This CDR3 has 16 residues. Deletions cut 1 base from V and 1 base from J, with 11 bases between. Germline loops: CDR1 MGHDK, CDR2 SYGVNS. The CDR3 DNA sequence: TGTGCCAGCAGTGAATGGGAGTTCTCATCTGGAAACACCATATATTTT. Translating gives CASSEWEFSSGNTIYF.

The chain carries TRBV7-9 and TRBJ2-7; D is ambiguous. This CDR3 is 16 amino acids long. V was pared by 2 bases and J by 0 bases, with 14 bases between. CDR1 and CDR2 (germline): SEHNR, FQNEAQ (reference sequence). Here the CDR3 DNA reads TGTGCCAGCAGCTTAAATTTCCATAGGAGCTCCTACGAGCAGTACTTC. It translates to CASSLNFHRSSYEQYF.

The chain couples TRBV5-1 to TRBJ2-7; 9 positions match TRBD2. The length of the CDR3 is 16 residues. After removal of 0 bases from V and 1 base from J, the junction contained 5 bases not matched to a gene. The germline CDR1 and CDR2 sequences are SGHRS and YFSETQ. Written as DNA, the CDR3 is TGCGCCAGCAGCTTGGGGCCGACTAGCGGATCCTACGAGCAGTACTTC. Encoded protein: CASSLGPTSGSYEQYF.

A few counts support this clone. The chain has TRBV30 and TRBJ1-1; 9 bases agree with TRBD1. CDR3 size: 13 residues. V lost 5 bases to trimming and J lost 4 bases; unmatched junction nucleotides: 5. Germline-derived CDR1 and CDR2 are GTSNPN and SVGIG (reference sequence). The CDR3 DNA reads as TGTGCCTGGGGGGGACAGGGTCCCACTGAAGCTTTCTTT. Its protein product is CAWGGQGPTEAFF.

The chain employs TRBV30 and TRBJ1-2; D is undetermined. This CDR3 spans 13 amino acids. V shed 2 bases and J shed 4 bases, with 11 bases lying between them. The germline gives CDR1 GTSNPN, CDR2 SVGIG (reference sequence). CDR3 amino acids: CAWSKWTTYGYTF. The CDR3 DNA sequence: TGTGCCTGGAGTAAATGGACTACCTATGGCTACACCTTC.